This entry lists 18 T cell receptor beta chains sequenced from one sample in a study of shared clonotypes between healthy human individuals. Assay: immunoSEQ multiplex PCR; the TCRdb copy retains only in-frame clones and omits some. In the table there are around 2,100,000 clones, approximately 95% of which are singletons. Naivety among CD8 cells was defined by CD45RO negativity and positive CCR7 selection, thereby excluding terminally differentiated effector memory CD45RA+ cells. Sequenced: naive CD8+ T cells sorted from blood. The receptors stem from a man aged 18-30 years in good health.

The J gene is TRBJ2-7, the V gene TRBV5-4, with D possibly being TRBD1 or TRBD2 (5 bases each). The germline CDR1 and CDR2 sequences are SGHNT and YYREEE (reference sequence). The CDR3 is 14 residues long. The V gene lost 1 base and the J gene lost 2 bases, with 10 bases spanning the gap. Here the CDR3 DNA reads TGTGCCAGCAGCTTGTACGGGGCTACCTACGAGCAGTACTTC. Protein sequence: CASSLYGATYEQYF.

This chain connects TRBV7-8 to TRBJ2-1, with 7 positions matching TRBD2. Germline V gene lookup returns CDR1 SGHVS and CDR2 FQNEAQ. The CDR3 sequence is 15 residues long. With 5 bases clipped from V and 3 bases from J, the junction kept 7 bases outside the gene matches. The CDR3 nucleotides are TGTGCCAGCAGCGCAAGCGGGGCCGGCTACAATGAGCAGTTCTTC. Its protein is CASSASGAGYNEQFF.

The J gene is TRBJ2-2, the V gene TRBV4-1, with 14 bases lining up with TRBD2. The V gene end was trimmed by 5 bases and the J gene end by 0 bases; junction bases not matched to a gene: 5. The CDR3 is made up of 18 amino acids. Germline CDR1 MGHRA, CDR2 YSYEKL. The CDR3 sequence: CASSTRLAGGANTGELFF. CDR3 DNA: TGCGCCAGCAGCACCCGACTAGCGGGAGGGGCGAACACCGGGGAGCTGTTTTTT.

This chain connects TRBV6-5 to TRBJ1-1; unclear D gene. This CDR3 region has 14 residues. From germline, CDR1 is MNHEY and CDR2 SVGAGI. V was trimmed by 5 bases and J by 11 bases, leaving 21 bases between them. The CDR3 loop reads CASSPFQAGGLAFF. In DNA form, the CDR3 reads TGTGCCAGCAGTCCCTTCCAGGCGGGTGGGCTCGCTTTCTTT.

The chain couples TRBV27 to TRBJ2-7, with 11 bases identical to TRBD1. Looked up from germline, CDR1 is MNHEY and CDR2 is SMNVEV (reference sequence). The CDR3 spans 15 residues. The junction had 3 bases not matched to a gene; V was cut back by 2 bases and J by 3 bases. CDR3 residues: CASSLGQGAYYEQYF. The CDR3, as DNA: TGTGCCAGCAGTTTAGGACAGGGGGCTTACTACGAGCAGTACTTC.

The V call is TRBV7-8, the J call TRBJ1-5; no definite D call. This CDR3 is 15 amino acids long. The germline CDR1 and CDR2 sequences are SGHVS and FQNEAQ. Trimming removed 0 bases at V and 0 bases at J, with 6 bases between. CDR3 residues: CASSLAEYSNQPQHF. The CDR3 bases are TGTGCCAGCAGCTTAGCAGAATATAGCAATCAGCCCCAGCATTTT. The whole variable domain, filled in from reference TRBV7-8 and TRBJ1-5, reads GAGVSQSPRYKVAKRGQDVALRCDPISGHVSLFWYQQALGQGPEFLTYFQNEAQLDKSGLPSDRFFAERPEGSVSTLKIQRTQQEDSAVYLCASSLAEYSNQPQHFGDGTRLSIL.

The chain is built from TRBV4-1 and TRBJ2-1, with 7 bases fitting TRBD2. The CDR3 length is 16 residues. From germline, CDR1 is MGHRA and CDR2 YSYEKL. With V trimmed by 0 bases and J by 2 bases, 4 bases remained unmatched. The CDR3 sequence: CASSQEGGFAYNEQFF. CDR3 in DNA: TGCGCCAGCAGCCAAGAGGGAGGGTTTGCCTACAATGAGCAGTTCTTC.

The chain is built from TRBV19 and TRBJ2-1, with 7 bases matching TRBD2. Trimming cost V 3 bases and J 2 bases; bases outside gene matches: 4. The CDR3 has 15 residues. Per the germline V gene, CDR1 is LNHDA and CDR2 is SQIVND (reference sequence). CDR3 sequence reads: CASSIGEGTYNEQFF. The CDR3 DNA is TGTGCCAGTAGTATCGGGGAGGGGACCTACAATGAGCAGTTCTTC.

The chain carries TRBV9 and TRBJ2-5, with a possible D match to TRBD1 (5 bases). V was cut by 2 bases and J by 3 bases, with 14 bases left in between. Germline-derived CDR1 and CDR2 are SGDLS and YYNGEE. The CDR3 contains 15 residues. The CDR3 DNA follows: TGTGCCAGCAGCGTTTGGGGCAACCAGGAAGAGACCCAGTACTTC. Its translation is CASSVWGNQEETQYF.

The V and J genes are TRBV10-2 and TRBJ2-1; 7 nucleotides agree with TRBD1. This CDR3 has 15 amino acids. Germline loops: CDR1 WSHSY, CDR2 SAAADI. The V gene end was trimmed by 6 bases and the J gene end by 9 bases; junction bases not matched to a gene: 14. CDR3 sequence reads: CASSNDRATTGEQFF. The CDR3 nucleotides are TGCGCCAGCAGCAATGACAGGGCAACAACCGGTGAGCAGTTCTTC.

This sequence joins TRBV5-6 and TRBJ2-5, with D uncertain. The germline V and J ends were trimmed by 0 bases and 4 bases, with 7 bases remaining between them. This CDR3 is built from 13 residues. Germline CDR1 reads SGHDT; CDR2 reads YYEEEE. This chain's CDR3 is CASSLVNGETQYF. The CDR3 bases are TGTGCCAGCAGCTTGGTTAACGGAGAGACCCAGTACTTC.

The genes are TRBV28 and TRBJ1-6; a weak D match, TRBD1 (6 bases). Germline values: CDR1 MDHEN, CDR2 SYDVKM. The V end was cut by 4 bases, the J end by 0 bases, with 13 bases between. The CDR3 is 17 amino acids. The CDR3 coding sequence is TGTGCCAGCAGTTCCGGACAGAAAAACTCCTATAATTCACCCCTCCACTTT. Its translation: CASSSGQKNSYNSPLHF.

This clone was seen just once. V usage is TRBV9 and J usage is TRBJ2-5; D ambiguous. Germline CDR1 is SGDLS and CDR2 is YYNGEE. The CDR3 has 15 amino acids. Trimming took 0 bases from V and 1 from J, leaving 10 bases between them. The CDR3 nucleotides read TGTGCCAGCAGCGTAGACGGCCTCCTCCAAGAGACCCAGTACTTC. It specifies CASSVDGLLQETQYF.

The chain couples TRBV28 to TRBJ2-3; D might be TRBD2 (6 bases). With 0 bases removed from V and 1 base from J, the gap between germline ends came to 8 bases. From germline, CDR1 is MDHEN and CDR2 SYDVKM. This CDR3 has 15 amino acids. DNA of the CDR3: TGTGCCAGCAGTTTATGGACGGGGGGCACAGATACGCAGTATTTT. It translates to CASSLWTGGTDTQYF.

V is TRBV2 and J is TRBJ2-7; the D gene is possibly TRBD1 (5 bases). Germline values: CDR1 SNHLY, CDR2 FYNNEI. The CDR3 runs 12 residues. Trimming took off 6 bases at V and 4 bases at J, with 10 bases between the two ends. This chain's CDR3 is CASSLRGYEQYF. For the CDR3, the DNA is TGTGCCAGCAGCTTAAGGGGATACGAGCAGTACTTC.

CDR3 coding DNA: TGTGCCAGCAGTCCCGCCGGGGTAACCGGGGCCAACGTCCTGACTTTC. Its protein product is CASSPAGVTGANVLTF. The chain employs TRBV27 and TRBJ2-6, with D perhaps matching TRBD2 (5 bases). Germline values: CDR1 MNHEY, CDR2 SMNVEV (reference sequence). The CDR3 has 16 residues. V dropped 5 bases and J dropped 4 bases, with 15 bases sitting between them.

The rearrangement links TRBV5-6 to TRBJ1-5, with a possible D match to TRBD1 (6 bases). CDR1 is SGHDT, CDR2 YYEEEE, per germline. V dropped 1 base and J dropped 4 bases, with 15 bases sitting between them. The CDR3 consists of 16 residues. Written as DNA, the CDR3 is TGTGCCAGCAGCTTGTATTTGGGGGCCGGGAATCAGCCCCAGCATTTT. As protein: CASSLYLGAGNQPQHF.

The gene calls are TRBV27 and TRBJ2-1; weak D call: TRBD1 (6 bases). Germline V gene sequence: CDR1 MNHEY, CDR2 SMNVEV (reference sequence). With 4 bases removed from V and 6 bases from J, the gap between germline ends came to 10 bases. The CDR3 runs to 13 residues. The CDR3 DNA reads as TGTGCCAGCAGTTCACAGGGTCCCAATGAGCAGTTCTTC. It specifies CASSSQGPNEQFF.